A selection of T cell receptor beta chains follows, all from one sample in a study of cytomegalovirus exposure and HLA in healthy donors. Only in-frame clones appear in the TCRdb table, and some are missing; sequencing was by immunoSEQ multiplex PCR. The table lists about 63,000 clones, almost 75% of them singletons. The sequencing input was PBMCs. Receptors were obtained from a man between 45 and 60 years old in good health and CMV-seronegative. CDR3s include the opening cysteine and the closing phenylalanine or tryptophan. The order of the fields is clone size, J gene, V gene, D gene, CDR3 length, CDR3 DNA, CDR3 protein. The D gene is left open where the match is weak. Clone size is stated in some rows and not others, as once, few, many or a class when expanded.

>NA|TRBJ2-1|TRBV6-4|TRBD2|15
TGTGCCAGCAGTGACGGGACTAGCGGGGACAATGAGCAGTTCTTC
CASSDGTSGDNEQFF
>NA|TRBJ1-2|TRBV30|TRBD1|12
TGTGCCTGGACAGGGGGGTACTATGGCTACACCTTC
CAWTGGYYGYTF
>NA|TRBJ1-4|TRBV2|TRBD1|15
TGTGCCAGCCACCTCCCGGGACAGGGTTATGAAAAACTGTTTTTT
CASHLPGQGYEKLFF
>NA|TRBJ1-2|TRBV30|NA|14
TGTGCCTGGGCCGGACAGAGATTCTACTATGGCTACACCTTC
CAWAGQRFYYGYTF
>NA|TRBJ1-1|TRBV14|NA|15
TGTGCCAGCAGCCAAGTTGCAGGTATGAACACTGAAGCTTTCTTT
CASSQVAGMNTEAFF
>NA|TRBJ2-7|TRBV6-1|NA|12
TGTGCCATCCGGGACAACGTCAACGAGCAGTACTTC
CAIRDNVNEQYF
>NA|TRBJ1-5|TRBV2|NA|14
TGTGCCAGCGGCGGAATGATCGGCAATCAGCCCCAGCATTTT
CASGGMIGNQPQHF
>NA|TRBJ2-1|TRBV7-2|TRBD2|15
TGTGCCAGCAGCTTAGTAGCGGGGGGCTACAATGAGCAGTTCTTC
CASSLVAGGYNEQFF
>NA|TRBJ2-5|TRBV28|NA|12
TGTGCCAGCAGCCTGCCTAGCCAGACCCAGTACTTC
CASSLPSQTQYF
>few|TRBJ2-1|TRBV4-2|TRBD2|18
TGTGCCAGCAGCCAAGAGGGGGTAGCGGGGGGCCCCCACAATGAGCAGTTCTTC
CASSQEGVAGGPHNEQFF
>NA|TRBJ2-1|TRBV11-2|NA|15
TGTGCCAGCAGCTTATTCGGCATTTCGGGCAATGAGCAGTTCTTC
CASSLFGISGNEQFF
>few|TRBJ1-2|TRBV29-1|NA|12
TGCAGCGCCAAGACAGCCCTTTATGGCTACACCTTC
CSAKTALYGYTF
>NA|TRBJ1-2|TRBV19|NA|13
TGTGCCAGTAGTATCGCGTCGGGCTATGGCTACACCTTC
CASSIASGYGYTF
>few|TRBJ2-5|TRBV19|TRBD2|15
TGTGCCAGTAGTTTAGCGGGGGGCTCTCAAGAGACCCAGTACTTC
CASSLAGGSQETQYF
>once|TRBJ1-5|TRBV27|NA|14
TGTGCCAGCGCCAGGGGAGGGAGCAATCAGCCCCAGCATTTT
CASARGGSNQPQHF
>NA|TRBJ2-7|TRBV9|TRBD1|13
TGTGCCAGCAGCGATAGACAGGGCCACGAGCAGTACTTC
CASSDRQGHEQYF
>NA|TRBJ1-2|TRBV27|NA|13
TGTGCCGTTAGGGGTGTCTCCCCAGGTGGCTACACCTTC
CAVRGVSPGGYTF
>NA|TRBJ2-5|TRBV7-8|TRBD2|16
TGTGCCAGCAGCGAATTAGCGGGGGGCATCCAAGAGACCCAGTACTTC
CASSELAGGIQETQYF
>few|TRBJ2-3|TRBV7-3|TRBD2|14
TGTGCCAGCAGCTTAACGGGCGGGGGGGATACGCAGTATTTT
CASSLTGGGDTQYF